The subject of this entry is one T cell receptor beta chain. Its antigen has not been determined. There are no base qualities to consult, and no much larger clone falls within one base. The data were taken from a study of PD-L1 blockade in urothelial cancer (dated by TCRdb to 2016 to 2017). Concerning the study at large: Every patient began therapy around 2014 and was given atezolizumab 1,200 mg intravenously every 3 weeks. About 85% of the 29 patients were identified as males with urothelial cancer of bladder origin, and a prior smoking history was reported by 18 of 29 patients. Pretreatment tumor samples and matched peripheral blood, collected serially before and after atezolizumab treatment, underwent TCR sequencing. Blood samples gave median yields of approximately 130,000 T cells and 82,636 unique TCRs, along with a median clonality of around 0.08. Durable clinical benefit meant progression-free survival longer than 6 months, and TCR features were also tested against progression-free and overall survival. Under 30 patients had pretreatment blood TCR-seq, some 24 had at least one posttreatment blood collection, and some 24 had tumor TCR-seq. Somatic, immune and clinical correlates of response to PD-L1 blockade with atezolizumab in urothelial cancer were the focus of an exploratory multi-omic analysis. Blood samples were analyzed at 3 weeks after treatment start (second dose) and at 6 weeks after treatment start. An ECOG performance status of 0 or 1 was recorded for the patients, and 0 to 3 prior chemotherapy regimens had been received by the patients. In the same patients who had TCR sequencing, pretreatment tumors also underwent whole exome sequencing and RNA sequencing. Durable clinical benefit was achieved by nine patients but not by the remaining 20.

Results and caveats for the whole study, not just this receptor: Because the sample size was small (n of about 29) and many of the analyses were exploratory, the results are meant to be hypothesis-generating. At 3 weeks after the start of treatment, tumor-associated TCR clones in peripheral blood had expanded more in patients with durable benefit (n ≈ 24, p = 0.022). A pretreatment peripheral blood TCR clonality below the median was linked to improved progression-free and overall survival.

Synthetic TCR analog templates were spiked into each PCR so that absolute template abundance could be estimated from read counts. The immunoSEQ assay used bias-controlled V and J gene primers to amplify TCRbeta CDR3 regions from genomic DNA. Sequencing of rearranged TCRbeta segments was done at approximately 20X coverage. Turning to the authors' computational methods: Clustering was used to correct sequencing errors, and CDR3s were annotated against IMGT so that V, D and J genes could be assigned. Out-of-frame and stop-codon sequences were excluded, and only productive TCRbeta rearrangements were used in downstream analyses. Clonality was calculated as one minus the Shannon entropy normalized by the log of the number of unique productive sequences. Clones differing between time points or between blood and tumor were identified by Fisher's exact test with Benjamini-Hochberg correction at adjusted p below 0.01. Imported from immuneACCESS, the table was reduced by TCRdb to in-frame sequences with V and J called. These copies leave out some clones; in studies compared against another copy, an unresolved V gene accounts for under half, and the cause of the remainder is not known. The V and J calls and the clone size are those of that table, but D and trimming were determined from the DNA. The sample includes 15,000 to 20,000 clones, with roughly 90% observed a single time. Roughly 13% of the sample goes to the ten largest clones.

From the cysteine up to the phenylalanine, the CDR3 has a length of 16 residues. The CDR3 DNA has 48 bases and is translated from base 1. The time point label for this specimen denotes: pretreatment peripheral blood. A cohort of 25 to 35 patients with locally advanced or metastatic urothelial carcinoma, treated at Memorial Sloan Kettering on a trial protocol, was included. Peripheral blood mononuclear cells were collected pretreatment and during treatment, at between 1 and 8 total time points per patient. The Qiagen DNeasy Blood extraction kit was used to purify genomic DNA from total PBMCs and from tumor samples. PBMCs were collected pretreatment and during treatment, and were isolated and stored as previously described.

Recombination joined TRBV1 with TRBJ2-1; the D call TRBD2 from the table was never checked on the DNA. TRBV1 has pseudogene status. This clonotype was obtained from a man aged 65 to 79 with urothelial cancer. The sample consisted of PBMCs, taken around atezolizumab (anti-PD-L1) treatment. CDR3 protein: CTSSTRLAGRYNEQFF. Read as DNA, the sequence is TGCACCAGCAGCACAAGACTAGCGGGGAGATACAATGAGCAGTTCTTC.